The present T cell receptor (beta chain) was sequenced within a study of T cell responses to AZD1222 COVID-19 vaccine. Study findings and constraints: Receipt of two AZD1222 doses was followed by a rise in Spike-specific TCR breadth and depth.

Regarding this clone: Its antigen is still unknown.

Sequenced by immunoSEQ multiplex PCR; TCRdb stores in-frame clones only, minus some. Of 140,000 to 150,000 clones listed, 90% to 95% were seen once; the top ten hold roughly 2%. Sample: peripheral blood, taken on day 0 of AZD1222 vaccination. The sequence was collected from an adult in good health.

DNA of the CDR3: TGCGCCAGCAGCCACGGGGGCGGGAGGGCCTCACCTGAGCAGTTCTTC. Its translation: CASSHGGGRASPEQFF. The J gene is TRBJ2-1, the V gene TRBV4-1; 9 bases match TRBD2. CDR3 length: 16 residues. In germline, CDR1 is MGHRA, CDR2 YSYEKL. J gave up 9 bases and V 3 bases, and 12 bases lay outside the gene matches.